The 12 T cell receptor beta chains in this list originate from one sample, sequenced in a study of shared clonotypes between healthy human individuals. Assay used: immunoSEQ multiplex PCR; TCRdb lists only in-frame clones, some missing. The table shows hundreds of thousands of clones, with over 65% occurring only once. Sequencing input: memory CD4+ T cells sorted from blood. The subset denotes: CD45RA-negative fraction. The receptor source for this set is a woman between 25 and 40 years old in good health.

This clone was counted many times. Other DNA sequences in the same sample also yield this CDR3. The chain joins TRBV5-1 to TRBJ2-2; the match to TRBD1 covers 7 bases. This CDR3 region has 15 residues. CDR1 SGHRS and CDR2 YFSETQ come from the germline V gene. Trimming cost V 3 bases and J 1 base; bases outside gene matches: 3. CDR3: CASSSGTENTGELFF. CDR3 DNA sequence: TGCGCCAGCAGCTCGGGGACAGAGAACACCGGGGAGCTGTTTTTT.

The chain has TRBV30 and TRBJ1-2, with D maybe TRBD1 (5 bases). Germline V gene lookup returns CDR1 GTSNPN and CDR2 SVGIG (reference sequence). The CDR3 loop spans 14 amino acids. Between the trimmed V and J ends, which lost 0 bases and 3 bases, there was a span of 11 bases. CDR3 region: CAWSVARGDYGYTF. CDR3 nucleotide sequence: TGTGCCTGGAGTGTGGCTCGGGGGGACTATGGCTACACCTTC.

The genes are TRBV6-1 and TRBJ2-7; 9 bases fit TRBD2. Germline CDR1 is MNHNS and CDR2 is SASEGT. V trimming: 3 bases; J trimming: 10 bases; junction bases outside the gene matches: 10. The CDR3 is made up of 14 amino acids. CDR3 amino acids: CASSDSGLAGFQYF. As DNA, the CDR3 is TGTGCCAGCAGTGACTCGGGGCTAGCGGGGTTCCAGTACTTC.

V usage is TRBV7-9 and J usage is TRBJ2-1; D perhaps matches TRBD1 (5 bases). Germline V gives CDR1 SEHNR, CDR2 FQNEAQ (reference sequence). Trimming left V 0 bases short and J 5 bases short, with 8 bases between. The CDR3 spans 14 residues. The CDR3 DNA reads TGTGCCAGCAGCTTAGCCAAGGGGAACAATGAGCAGTTCTTC. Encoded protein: CASSLAKGNNEQFF.

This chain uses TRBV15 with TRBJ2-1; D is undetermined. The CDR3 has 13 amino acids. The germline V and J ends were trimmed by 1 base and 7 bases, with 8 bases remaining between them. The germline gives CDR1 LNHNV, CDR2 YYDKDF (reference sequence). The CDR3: CATSRGVQNEQFF. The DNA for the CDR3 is TGTGCCACCAGCAGAGGAGTTCAGAATGAGCAGTTCTTC.

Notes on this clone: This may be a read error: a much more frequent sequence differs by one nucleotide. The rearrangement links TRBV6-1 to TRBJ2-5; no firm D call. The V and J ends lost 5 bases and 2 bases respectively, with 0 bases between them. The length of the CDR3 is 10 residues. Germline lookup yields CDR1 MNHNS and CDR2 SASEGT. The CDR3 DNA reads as TGTGCCAGCAGTCAAGAGACCCAGTACTTC. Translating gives CASSQETQYF.

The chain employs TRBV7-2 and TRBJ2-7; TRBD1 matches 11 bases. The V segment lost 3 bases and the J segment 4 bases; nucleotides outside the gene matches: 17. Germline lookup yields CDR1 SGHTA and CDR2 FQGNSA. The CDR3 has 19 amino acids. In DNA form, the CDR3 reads TGTGCCAGCAGCTTGCCTAGCTCCGGGACAGGGGGTGTCTATTACGAGCAGTACTTC. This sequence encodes CASSLPSSGTGGVYYEQYF. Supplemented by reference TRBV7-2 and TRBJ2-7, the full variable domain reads GAGVSQSPSNKVTEKGKDVELRCDPISGHTALYWYRQSLGQGLEFLIYFQGNSAPDKSGLPSDRFSAERTGGSVSTLTIQRTQQEDSAVYLCASSLPSSGTGGVYYEQYFGPGTRLTVT.

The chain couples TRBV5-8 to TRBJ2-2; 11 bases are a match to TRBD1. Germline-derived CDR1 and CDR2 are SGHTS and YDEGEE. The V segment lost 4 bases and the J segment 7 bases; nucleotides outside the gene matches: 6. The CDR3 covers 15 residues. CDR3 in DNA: TGTGCCAGCAGCGTACGGACAGGGGGCAGCGGGGAGCTGTTTTTT. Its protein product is CASSVRTGGSGELFF.

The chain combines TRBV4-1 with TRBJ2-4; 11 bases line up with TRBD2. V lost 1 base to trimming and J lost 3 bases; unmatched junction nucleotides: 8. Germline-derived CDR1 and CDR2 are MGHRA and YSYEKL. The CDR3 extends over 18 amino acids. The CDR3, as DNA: TGCGCCAGCAGCCAAGGTGGGGCTAGCGGGAGGAACAAAAACATTCAGTACTTC. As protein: CASSQGGASGRNKNIQYF.

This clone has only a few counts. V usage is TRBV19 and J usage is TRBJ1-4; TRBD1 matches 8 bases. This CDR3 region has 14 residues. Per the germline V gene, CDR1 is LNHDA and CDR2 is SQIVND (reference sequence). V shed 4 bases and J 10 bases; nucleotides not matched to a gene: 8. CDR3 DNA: TGTGCCAGTAGTAGAGCAGGGGGCGATGGAAAACTGTTTTTT. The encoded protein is CASSRAGGDGKLFF. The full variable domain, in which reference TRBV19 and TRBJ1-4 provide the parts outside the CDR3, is DGGITQSPKYLFRKEGQNVTLSCEQNLNHDAMYWYRQDPGQGLRLIYYSQIVNDFQKGDIAEGYSVSREKKESFPLTVTSAQKNPTAFYLCASSRAGGDGKLFFGSGTQLSVL.

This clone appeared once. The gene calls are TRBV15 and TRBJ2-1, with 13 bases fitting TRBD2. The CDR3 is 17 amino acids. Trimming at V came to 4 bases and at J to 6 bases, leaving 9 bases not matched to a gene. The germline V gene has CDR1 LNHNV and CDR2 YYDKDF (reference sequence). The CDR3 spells CATSTNPLAGGPNEQFF. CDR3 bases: TGTGCCACCAGCACCAACCCACTAGCGGGAGGGCCCAATGAGCAGTTCTTC.

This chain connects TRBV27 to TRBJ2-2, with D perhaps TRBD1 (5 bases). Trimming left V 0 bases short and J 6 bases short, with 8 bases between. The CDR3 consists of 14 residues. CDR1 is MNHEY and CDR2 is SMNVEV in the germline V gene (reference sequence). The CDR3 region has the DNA TGTGCCAGCAGTTTATCAGTGACAGCCGGGGAGCTGTTTTTT. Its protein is CASSLSVTAGELFF.